Listed below are T cell receptor beta chains from one sample, sequenced in a study of T cells after yellow fever vaccination. TCRdb itself ran the 5' RACE reads through MiXCR, one entry per CDR3 protein. Among some 560,000 distinct CDR3 sequences listed, 17% were seen once. Sequencing was performed on PBMCs, taken roughly 5 days after the first yellow fever vaccination. These receptors were taken from a man younger than 35 who received the YFV17D yellow fever vaccine. Each CDR3 is given with its conserved first and last residue. Fields, in order: J gene, V gene, clone size, D gene, CDR3 protein, CDR3 DNA. A D gene is named only where the DNA matches it firmly. Only some rows state a clone size, as once, few, many or a class for expanded clones.

>TRBJ1-1|TRBV7-2|many|-
CASSLNPGRLMNTEAFF
TGTGCCAGCAGCTTAAACCCAGGGCGGTTGATGAACACTGAAGCTTTCTTT
>TRBJ2-7|TRBV7-6|-|TRBD1
CASSLAPGQGVYEQYF
TGTGCCAGCAGCTTAGCGCCGGGACAGGGGGTATACGAGCAGTACTTC
>TRBJ1-5|TRBV7-9|few|-
CASSSIGGRRDQPQHF
TGTGCCAGCAGCTCCATCGGGGGGCGCAGGGATCAGCCCCAGCATTTT
>TRBJ2-3|TRBV6-2/TRBV6-3|-|TRBD1
CASSYRGQGVEDTQYF
TGTGCCAGCAGTTACCGGGGACAGGGAGTGGAAGATACGCAGTATTTT
>TRBJ2-5|TRBV6-1|-|TRBD1
CASRDRGVETQYF
TGTGCCAGCAGGGACAGGGGGGTTGAGACCCAGTACTTC
>TRBJ1-4|TRBV7-9|-|-
CASSLSGDSRWGEKLFF
TGTGCCAGCAGCTTATCGGGCGACAGCCGCTGGGGCGAAAAACTGTTTTTT
>TRBJ2-5|TRBV25-1|-|TRBD1
CASRRTGGETQYF
TGTGCCAGCAGACGGACAGGCGGTGAGACCCAGTACTTC
>TRBJ2-4|TRBV7-3|few|TRBD1
CASRAGGENIQYF
TGTGCCAGCAGGGCAGGGGGCGAAAACATTCAGTACTTC
>TRBJ2-7|TRBV19|-|-
CASSIAESSYEQYF
TGTGCCAGTAGTATAGCGGAGAGCTCCTACGAGCAGTACTTC
>TRBJ1-6|TRBV28|many|TRBD1
CASSSDRGRSPLHF
TGTGCCAGCAGTTCGGACAGGGGGAGGTCACCCCTCCACTTT
>TRBJ2-7|TRBV12-3/TRBV12-4|many|-
CASRREGSEPLYEQYF
TGTGCCAGCAGGAGGGAAGGTAGCGAGCCCCTCTACGAGCAGTACTTC
>TRBJ2-7|TRBV25-1|few|TRBD2
CASSEASGGTSTF
TGTGCCAGCAGTGAAGCTAGCGGGGGGACCAGCACCTTC
>TRBJ1-2|TRBV29-1|few|-
CSVELGGYGYTF
TGCAGCGTTGAACTTGGCGGCTATGGCTACACCTTC
>TRBJ2-5|TRBV7-9|-|TRBD1
CASSRGQAMQETQYF
TGTGCCAGCAGCCGGGGACAGGCGATGCAAGAGACCCAGTACTTC
>TRBJ2-1|TRBV9|-|TRBD1
CASSVEDREFYNEQFF
TGTGCCAGCAGCGTAGAGGACAGGGAATTTTACAATGAGCAGTTCTTC
>TRBJ2-1|TRBV20-1|many|TRBD2
CSAPGTSGSTYYNEQFF
TGCAGTGCCCCAGGGACTAGCGGGTCCACCTACTACAATGAGCAGTTCTTC
>TRBJ1-2|TRBV20-1|few|-
CSAPDGVLGYTF
TGCAGTGCCCCGGACGGCGTGCTGGGCTACACCTTC
>TRBJ2-2|TRBV12-3/TRBV12-4|few|-
CASRPRGGFGELFF
TGTGCCAGCAGGCCCAGGGGGGGTTTTGGGGAGCTGTTTTTT
>TRBJ2-5|TRBV10-3|few|-
CAIARTGTLETQYF
TGTGCCATCGCGAGGACCGGGACACTAGAGACCCAGTACTTC
>TRBJ2-3|TRBV24-1|many|TRBD2
CATSDPLALVGADTQYF
TGTGCCACCAGTGATCCACTAGCGCTCGTTGGAGCAGATACGCAGTATTTT
>TRBJ2-1|TRBV20-1|-|TRBD2
CSARTSGESYNEQFF
TGCAGTGCTAGAACCAGCGGGGAGTCCTACAATGAGCAGTTCTTC
>TRBJ2-5|TRBV5-5|-|-
CASSPRGLAYETQYF
TGTGCCAGCAGCCCTAGGGGCCTAGCGTATGAGACCCAGTACTTC
>TRBJ2-1|TRBV5-5|many|-
CAIGPGGRHNEQFF
TGTGCCATCGGCCCCGGGGGACGGCACAATGAGCAGTTCTTC
>TRBJ2-7|TRBV5-1|few|TRBD1
CASSLEKNYRTGVKYEQYF
TGCGCCAGCAGCTTGGAAAAGAATTACCGGACAGGGGTGAAATACGAGCAGTACTTC
>TRBJ2-1|TRBV5-1|few|TRBD2
CASSLRGLAGVGNEQFF
TGCGCCAGCAGCTTGCGGGGACTAGCGGGGGTGGGAAATGAGCAGTTCTTC
>TRBJ2-5|TRBV6-2/TRBV6-3|-|TRBD1
CASRNTGVLFGETQYF
TGTGCCAGCAGGAATACAGGGGTCCTGTTTGGAGAGACCCAGTACTTC
>TRBJ2-3|TRBV5-1|few|TRBD2
CASSFSSGGRFGTQYF
TGCGCCAGCAGCTTCAGTAGCGGGGGGAGGTTTGGTACGCAGTATTTT
>TRBJ1-1|TRBV7-3|-|-
CASSSTGGGFTEAFF
TGTGCCAGCAGCTCCACAGGCGGGGGGTTCACTGAAGCTTTCTTT
>TRBJ1-2|TRBV7-9|few|-
CASSLSYGINYGYTF
TGTGCCAGCAGCTTATCATATGGGATCAACTATGGCTACACCTTC
>TRBJ1-5|TRBV10-2|few|TRBD1
CASRTDRGDQPQHF
TGCGCCAGCAGGACGGACAGGGGCGACCAGCCCCAGCATTTT
>TRBJ2-3|TRBV7-3|-|-
CASSFLGGETKDTQYF
TGTGCCAGCAGCTTCCTGGGGGGCGAAACTAAAGATACGCAGTATTTT
>TRBJ1-2|TRBV5-5|-|TRBD1
CASSLLQGDYGYTF
TGTGCCAGCAGCTTGTTACAGGGGGACTATGGCTACACCTTC
>TRBJ2-5|TRBV18|few|-
CASSPRSAETQYF
TGTGCCAGCTCACCACGGAGTGCGGAGACCCAGTACTTC
>TRBJ1-2|TRBV28|few|-
CASSLGREIEYGYTF
TGTGCCAGCAGTTTAGGCCGGGAAATTGAGTATGGCTACACCTTC
>TRBJ1-4|TRBV9|few|-
CASSAGVGSGPNEKLFF
TGTGCCAGCAGCGCTGGGGTGGGGTCGGGCCCTAATGAAAAACTGTTTTTT
>TRBJ1-2|TRBV5-1|-|TRBD1
CASSSDSGGRYGYTF
TGCGCCAGCAGCTCGGATTCAGGGGGGCGGTATGGCTACACCTTC
>TRBJ2-5|TRBV5-1|many|-
CASSPGTGGETQYF
TGTGCCAGCAGTCCTGGGACCGGCGGGGAGACCCAGTACTTC
>TRBJ1-6|TRBV7-9|few|-
CASSPTGNSPLHF
TGTGCCAGCAGCCCCACAGGGAATTCACCCCTCCACTTT
>TRBJ1-6|TRBV7-9|-|-
CASDTSSYNSPLHF
TGTGCCAGCGACACCAGCTCCTATAATTCACCCCTCCACTTT
>TRBJ2-2|TRBV6-1|-|-
CASTHRATTGELFF
TGTGCCAGCACCCACCGGGCTACCACCGGGGAGCTGTTTTTT
>TRBJ1-3|TRBV7-2|-|-
CASSLNFPFGNTIYF
TGTGCCAGCAGCTTAAATTTTCCATTCGGAAACACCATATATTTT
>TRBJ2-2|TRBV29-1|-|-
CSVGRGANTGELFF
TGCAGCGTGGGGCGGGGCGCGAACACCGGGGAGCTGTTTTTT
>TRBJ2-3|TRBV5-1|many|TRBD2
CASSLGLAGGPADTQYF
TGCGCCAGCAGCTTGGGACTAGCGGGGGGGCCAGCGGATACGCAGTATTTT
>TRBJ2-7|TRBV7-2|many|-
CASSLDSISYEQYF
TGTGCCAGCAGCCTCGACAGTATTTCCTACGAGCAGTACTTC
>TRBJ2-2|TRBV30|few|-
CAWSVLVGIITGELFF
TGTGCCTGGAGTGTACTAGTCGGGATTATCACCGGGGAGCTGTTTTTT
>TRBJ1-1|TRBV4-3|-|-
CASSQDEGRDTEAFF
TGCGCCAGCAGCCAAGATGAGGGGCGTGACACTGAAGCTTTCTTT
>TRBJ2-3|TRBV9|few|-
CASSLRSRGTDTQYF
TGTGCCAGCAGCCTTCGGTCCCGGGGCACAGATACGCAGTATTTT
>TRBJ2-2|TRBV6-1|-|-
CASSALNPGTGELFF
TGTGCCAGCAGTGCCCTGAATCCGGGAACCGGGGAGCTGTTTTTT
>TRBJ2-2|TRBV20-1|few|TRBD2
CSARTSGVNTGELFF
TGCAGTGCAAGGACTAGCGGGGTGAACACCGGGGAGCTGTTTTTT
>TRBJ2-3|TRBV29-1|-|-
CSVVFGDPTDTQYF
TGCAGCGTTGTATTTGGGGACCCCACAGATACGCAGTATTTT
>TRBJ2-3|TRBV9|-|TRBD1
CASSGARQGLSTDTQYF
TGTGCCAGCAGCGGAGCCAGACAGGGGTTGAGCACAGATACGCAGTATTTT
>TRBJ2-6|TRBV28|few|-
CASSHDFLGTASAGANVLTF
TGTGCCAGCAGTCATGATTTTTTAGGGACGGCCTCAGCTGGGGCCAACGTCCTGACTTTC
>TRBJ1-2|TRBV25-1|few|-
CAKKEGFKCYGYTF
TGTGCCAAGAAGGAGGGGTTCAAGTGCTATGGCTACACCTTC
>TRBJ2-6|TRBV7-9|few|TRBD1
CASSRWGQGKGGNVLTF
TGTGCCAGCAGCCGATGGGGACAGGGAAAAGGGGGCAACGTCCTGACTTTC
>TRBJ2-3|TRBV14|-|-
CASSPALNTQYF
TGTGCCAGCAGCCCAGCCCTGAATACGCAGTATTTT